This T cell receptor beta chain was identified in a study of beta chain features in type 1 diabetes. Between the trimmed V and J ends, which lost 0 bases and 5 bases, there was a span of 14 bases. The length of the CDR3 is 15 residues. The germline CDR1 and CDR2 sequences are GTSNPN and SVGIG (reference sequence). The authors reverse transcribed all of the isolated RNA, so sequencing captured expressed TCRB transcripts. Data came from immunoSEQ multiplex PCR; TCRdb stores just in-frame clones and leaves some out. The sample shows 350,000 to 450,000 clones, about 14% of them seen only once. Only a few counts were recorded for this clone. The target antigen is unknown. Findings and limits, study-wide: HLA effects on TCRB rearrangement stayed unresolved here.

The clonotype comes from a young woman in good health. Sequencing was performed on naive CD4+ T cells from blood. V and J are TRBV30 and TRBJ1-5, with D perhaps matching TRBD1 (6 bases). This CDR3 is CAWSVLGGRDQPQHF. The DNA for the CDR3 is TGTGCCTGGAGTGTCCTGGGGGGGCGAGATCAGCCCCAGCATTTT.